The next 6 T cell receptor beta chains were all read from a single sample in a study of cytomegalovirus exposure and HLA in healthy donors. The primer mix had 60 Vbeta and 13 Jbeta primers. Data came from immunoSEQ multiplex PCR; TCRdb stores just in-frame clones and leaves some out. Here the sample spans some 170,000 clones, over 75% being singletons. The specimen was PBMCs. The receptors come from a woman younger than 35 in good health and CMV-seronegative.

Only a few counts were recorded for this clone. V and J are TRBV6-1 and TRBJ1-2; D gene unclear. This CDR3 is 15 amino acids long. V lost 10 bases to trimming and J lost 3 bases, with 21 bases between them. Looked up from germline, CDR1 is MNHNS and CDR2 is SASEGT. The CDR3, as DNA: TGTGCCACCCACAACGACCGACTGTACGACTATGGCTACACCTTC. This codes for CATHNDRLYDYGYTF.

CDR3 sequence: CASSQDSPTSGGATYLLEFF. The CDR3 DNA follows: TGTGCCAGCAGCCAAGATTCGCCGACTAGCGGGGGGGCCACTTACCTTCTGGAGTTCTTC. The gene calls are TRBV4-2 and TRBJ2-1; 14 bases are a match to TRBD2. Germline CDR1 is LGHNA and CDR2 is YNFKEQ. V dropped 0 bases and J dropped 14; count of bases not matched to a gene: 21. The CDR3 sequence is 20 residues long.

The chain joins TRBV28 to TRBJ1-4; D is perhaps TRBD1 (6 bases). CDR3 length equals 14 residues. Germline V gives CDR1 MDHEN, CDR2 SYDVKM. Trimming removed 2 bases at V and 7 bases at J, with 11 bases between. The CDR3 nucleotides read TGTGCCAGCAGTTTAGCCAGGGGCGGTGAAAAACTGTTTTTT. This gives the protein CASSLARGGEKLFF.

V is TRBV25-1 and J is TRBJ1-6; weak D call: TRBD1 (6 bases). Between the trimmed V and J ends, which lost 0 bases and 7 bases, there was a span of 7 bases. This CDR3 comprises 14 residues. Germline-derived CDR1 and CDR2 are MGHDK and SYGVNS. The CDR3 spells CASSEYTGNSPLHF. The DNA for the CDR3 is TGTGCCAGCAGTGAATACACAGGGAATTCACCCCTCCACTTT.

CDR3 protein: CSVGRDREDGYTF. In DNA form, the CDR3 reads TGCAGCGTTGGAAGGGACAGGGAGGATGGCTACACCTTC. The rearrangement joins TRBV29-1 to TRBJ1-2, with 9 bases matching TRBD1. The length of the CDR3 is 13 residues. Germline V gives CDR1 SQVTM, CDR2 ANQGSEA. With V trimmed by 4 bases and J by 6 bases, 6 bases remained unmatched.

The chain links TRBV7-9 to TRBJ1-2; D may be TRBD1 (6 bases). Trimming stripped 4 bases from V and 3 bases from J, with 18 bases between. This CDR3 comprises 16 residues. Germline CDR1 is SEHNR and CDR2 is FQNEAQ (reference sequence). The CDR3, as DNA: TGTGCCAGCAGCTACTCCTTTACAGGGCCCCACTATGGCTACACCTTC. It encodes CASSYSFTGPHYGYTF. The full variable domain, rest sourced from reference TRBV7-9 and TRBJ1-2, is DTGVSQNPRHKITKRGQNVTFRCDPISEHNRLYWYRQTLGQGPEFLTYFQNEAQLEKSRLLSDRFSAERPKGSFSTLEIQRTEQGDSAMYLCASSYSFTGPHYGYTFGSGTRLTVV.